The 2 T cell receptor beta chains in this list originate from one sample, sequenced in a study of T cell repertoires in cytomegalovirus infection. TCRdb reanalysed the reads using MiXCR and keeps one entry per CDR3 protein. This table has under 200,000 distinct CDR3 sequences, approximately 17% appearing once. Input material: CD8+ T cells from PBMCs. Receptors were obtained from a human donor in good health (CMV status not recorded). Some clones in this sample may be carry-over from other donors' samples.

V and J are TRBV6-2 or TRBV6-3 and TRBJ2-2; D uncertain. Trimming shortened V by 0 bases and J by 2 bases, and 4 bases separated the two germline ends. The CDR3 extends over 14 amino acids. The germline CDR1 and CDR2 sequences are MNHEY and SVGEGT. CDR3 protein: CASSYSVNTGELFF. The CDR3 bases are TGTGCCAGCAGTTACTCGGTCAACACCGGGGAGCTGTTTTTT.

The J gene is TRBJ1-1, the V gene TRBV4-2; TRBD1 might be the D (6 bases). The CDR3 sequence is 15 residues long. Germline CDR1 is LGHNA and CDR2 is YNFKEQ. Deletions cut 4 bases from V and 3 bases from J, with 15 bases between. In DNA form, the CDR3 reads TGTGCCAGCAGCCCCGGGGGGGGACAAGACACTGAAGCTTTCTTT. As protein: CASSPGGGQDTEAFF.